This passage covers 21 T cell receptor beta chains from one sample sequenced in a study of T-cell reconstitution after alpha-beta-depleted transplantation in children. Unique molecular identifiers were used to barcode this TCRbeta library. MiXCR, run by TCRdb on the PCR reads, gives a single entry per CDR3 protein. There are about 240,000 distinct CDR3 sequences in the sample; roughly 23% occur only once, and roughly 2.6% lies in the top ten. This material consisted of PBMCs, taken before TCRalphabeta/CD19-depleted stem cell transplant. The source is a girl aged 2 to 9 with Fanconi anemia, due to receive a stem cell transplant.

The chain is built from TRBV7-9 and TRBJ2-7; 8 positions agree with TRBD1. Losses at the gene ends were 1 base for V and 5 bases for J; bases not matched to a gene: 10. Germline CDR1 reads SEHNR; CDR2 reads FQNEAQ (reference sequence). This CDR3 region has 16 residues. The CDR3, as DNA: TGTGCCAGCAGCTTAGTAGGTGGTCAGGGGGCCCACGAGCAGTACTTC. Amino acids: CASSLVGGQGAHEQYF.

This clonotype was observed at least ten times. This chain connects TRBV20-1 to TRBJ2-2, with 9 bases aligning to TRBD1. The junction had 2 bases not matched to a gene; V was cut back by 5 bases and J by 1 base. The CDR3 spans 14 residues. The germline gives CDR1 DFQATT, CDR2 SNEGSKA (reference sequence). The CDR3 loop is CSASDRGNTGELFF. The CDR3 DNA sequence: TGCAGTGCTTCGGACAGGGGGAACACCGGGGAGCTGTTTTTT.

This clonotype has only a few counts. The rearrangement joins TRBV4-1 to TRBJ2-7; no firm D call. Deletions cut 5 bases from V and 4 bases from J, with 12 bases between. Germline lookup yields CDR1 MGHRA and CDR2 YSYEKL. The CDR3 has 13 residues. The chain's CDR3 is CASSSFRGYEQYF. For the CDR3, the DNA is TGCGCCAGCAGCTCCTTTCGTGGGTACGAGCAGTACTTC.

CDR3 bases: TGTGCCAGCAGTCCCGACACCCACTCTGGAAACACCATATATTTT. Encoded protein: CASSPDTHSGNTIYF. The rearrangement links TRBV12-3 or TRBV12-4 to TRBJ1-3; D is ambiguous. The CDR3 sequence is 15 residues long. The V gene lost 5 bases and the J gene lost 0 bases, with 11 bases spanning the gap.

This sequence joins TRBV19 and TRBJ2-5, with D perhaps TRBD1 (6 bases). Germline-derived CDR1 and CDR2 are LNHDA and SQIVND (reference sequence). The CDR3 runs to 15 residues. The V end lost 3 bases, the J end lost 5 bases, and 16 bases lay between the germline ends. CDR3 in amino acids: CASSITWTVGETQYF. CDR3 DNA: TGTGCCAGTAGTATTACCTGGACAGTTGGGGAGACCCAGTACTTC.

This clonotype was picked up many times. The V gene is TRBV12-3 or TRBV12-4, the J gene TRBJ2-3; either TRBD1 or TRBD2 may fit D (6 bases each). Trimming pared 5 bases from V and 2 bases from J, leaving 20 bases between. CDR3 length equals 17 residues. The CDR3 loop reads CASSPPSVGGSTDTQYF. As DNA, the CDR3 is TGTGCCAGCAGTCCCCCATCGGTCGGGGGCTCCACAGATACGCAGTATTTT.

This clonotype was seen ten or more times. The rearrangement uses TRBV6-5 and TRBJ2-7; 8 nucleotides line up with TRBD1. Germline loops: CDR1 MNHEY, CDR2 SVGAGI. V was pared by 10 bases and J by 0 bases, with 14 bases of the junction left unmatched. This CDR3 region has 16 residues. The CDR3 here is CATDPTGVPLSYEQYF. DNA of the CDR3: TGTGCCACCGATCCGACAGGGGTCCCCCTCTCCTACGAGCAGTACTTC.

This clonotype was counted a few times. CDR3 DNA: TGTGCCAGCAGGGCGGGAACCTACGAGCAGTACTTC. Translated, it gives CASRAGTYEQYF. The chain combines TRBV6-1 with TRBJ2-7, with D possibly matching TRBD2 (6 bases). The CDR3 has 12 residues. Trimming removed 6 bases at V and 2 bases at J, with 8 bases between. Germline CDR1 reads MNHNS; CDR2 reads SASEGT.

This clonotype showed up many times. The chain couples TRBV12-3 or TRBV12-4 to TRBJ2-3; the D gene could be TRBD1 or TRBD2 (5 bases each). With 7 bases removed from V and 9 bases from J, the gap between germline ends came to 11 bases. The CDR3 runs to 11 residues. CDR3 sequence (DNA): TGTGCCAGCACCTTGGGGGTAACGCAGTATTTT. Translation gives CASTLGVTQYF.

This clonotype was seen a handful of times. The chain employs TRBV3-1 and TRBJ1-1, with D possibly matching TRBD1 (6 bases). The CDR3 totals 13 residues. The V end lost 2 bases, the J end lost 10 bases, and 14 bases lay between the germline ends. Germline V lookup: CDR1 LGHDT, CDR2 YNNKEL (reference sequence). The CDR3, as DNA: TGTGCCAGCAGCCAATTAACCAGGGGTGGAGCTTTCTTT. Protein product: CASSQLTRGGAFF. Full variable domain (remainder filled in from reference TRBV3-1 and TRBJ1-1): DTAVSQTPKYLVTQMGNDKSIKCEQNLGHDTMYWYKQDSKKFLKIMFSYNNKELIINETVPNRFSPKSPDKAHLNLHINSLELGDSAVYFCASSQLTRGGAFFGQGTRLTVV.

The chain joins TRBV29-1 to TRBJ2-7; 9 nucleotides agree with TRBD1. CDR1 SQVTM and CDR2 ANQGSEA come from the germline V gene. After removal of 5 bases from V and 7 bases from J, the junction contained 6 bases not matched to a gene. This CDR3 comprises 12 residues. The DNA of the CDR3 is TGCAGCGTTCAACAGGGGGCAAGGGAGCAGTACTTC. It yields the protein CSVQQGAREQYF.

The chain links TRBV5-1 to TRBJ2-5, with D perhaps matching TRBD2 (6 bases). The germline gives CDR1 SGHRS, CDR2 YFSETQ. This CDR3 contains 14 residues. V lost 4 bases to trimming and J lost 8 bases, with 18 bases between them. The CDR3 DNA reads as TGCGCCAGCAGCCTAGGGACTGGATCGAATACCCAGTACTTC. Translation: CASSLGTGSNTQYF.

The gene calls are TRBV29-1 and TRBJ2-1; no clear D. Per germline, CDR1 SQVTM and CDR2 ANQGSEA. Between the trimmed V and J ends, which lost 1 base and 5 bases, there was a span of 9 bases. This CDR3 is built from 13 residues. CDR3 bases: TGCAGCGTTGAAGTTGACACCCACAATGAGCAGTTCTTC. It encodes CSVEVDTHNEQFF.

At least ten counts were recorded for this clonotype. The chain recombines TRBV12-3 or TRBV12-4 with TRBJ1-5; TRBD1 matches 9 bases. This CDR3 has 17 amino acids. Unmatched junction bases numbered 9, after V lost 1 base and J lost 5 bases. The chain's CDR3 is CASSLELQGARHQPQHF. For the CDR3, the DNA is TGTGCCAGCAGTTTAGAGTTACAGGGGGCCAGGCATCAGCCCCAGCATTTT.

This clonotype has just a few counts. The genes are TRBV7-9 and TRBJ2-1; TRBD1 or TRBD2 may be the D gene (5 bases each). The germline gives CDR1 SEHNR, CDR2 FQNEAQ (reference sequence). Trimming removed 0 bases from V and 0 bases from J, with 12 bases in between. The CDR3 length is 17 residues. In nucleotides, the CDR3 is TGTGCCAGCAGCTTAGCTTCTCGGGACCACTCCTACAATGAGCAGTTCTTC. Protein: CASSLASRDHSYNEQFF.

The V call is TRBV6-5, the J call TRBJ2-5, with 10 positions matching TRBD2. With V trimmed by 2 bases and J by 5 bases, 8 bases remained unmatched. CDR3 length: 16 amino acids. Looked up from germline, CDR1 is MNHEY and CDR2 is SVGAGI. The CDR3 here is CASSYESGRAWETQYF. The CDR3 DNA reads TGTGCCAGCAGTTACGAAAGCGGGAGGGCCTGGGAGACCCAGTACTTC.

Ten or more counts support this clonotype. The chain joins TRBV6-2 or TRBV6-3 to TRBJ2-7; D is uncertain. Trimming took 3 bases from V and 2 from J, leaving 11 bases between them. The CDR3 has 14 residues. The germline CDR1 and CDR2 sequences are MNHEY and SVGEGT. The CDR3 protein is CASSYSGSTYEQYF. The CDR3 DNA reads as TGTGCCAGCAGTTATTCCGGGTCTACCTACGAGCAGTACTTC.

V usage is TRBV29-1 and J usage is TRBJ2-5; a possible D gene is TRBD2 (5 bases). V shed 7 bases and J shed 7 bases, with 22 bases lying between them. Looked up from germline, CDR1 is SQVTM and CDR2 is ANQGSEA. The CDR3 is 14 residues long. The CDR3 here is CSATIFRRSGTQYF. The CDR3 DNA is TGCAGCGCAACAATATTCCGGCGCAGCGGGACCCAGTACTTC.

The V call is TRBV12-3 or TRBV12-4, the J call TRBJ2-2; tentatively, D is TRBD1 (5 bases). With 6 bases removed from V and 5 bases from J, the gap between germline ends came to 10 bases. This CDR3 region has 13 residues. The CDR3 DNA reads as TGTGCCAGCAGGCCACAGGCTACCGGGGAGCTGTTTTTT. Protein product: CASRPQATGELFF.

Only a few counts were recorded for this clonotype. DNA of the CDR3: TGTGCCACCAGTGATTCACGACAGGGAAGGTCTCAGCCCCAGCATTTT. Translating it yields CATSDSRQGRSQPQHF. This chain uses TRBV24-1 with TRBJ1-5; 7 bases align to TRBD1. J gave up 6 bases and V 2 bases, and 9 bases lay outside the gene matches. The CDR3 contains 16 residues. Germline-derived CDR1 and CDR2 are KGHDR and SFDVKD.

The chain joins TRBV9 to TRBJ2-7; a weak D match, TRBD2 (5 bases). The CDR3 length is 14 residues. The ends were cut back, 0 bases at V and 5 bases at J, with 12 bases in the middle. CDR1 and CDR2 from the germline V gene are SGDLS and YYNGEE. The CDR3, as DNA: TGTGCCAGCAGCGTAGCGGGAAAAGGTCACGAGCAGTACTTC. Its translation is CASSVAGKGHEQYF.